This T cell receptor beta chain was captured in a study of sequential checkpoint blockade in melanoma. Study overall: Both treatment sequences were followed by maintenance nivolumab. TCRbeta immunosequencing was performed on DNA from roughly 90 pretreatment melanoma tumor samples. Over 20 patients had matched tumor biopsies before treatment and at week 13 after nivolumab or ipilimumab alone.

This clone occurred many times. Treatment given: randomized to nivolumab then ipilimumab (arm A) or the reverse (arm B). The germline gives CDR1 SGHNT, CDR2 YENEEA. CDR3 length: 15 residues. The trim removed 2 bases at V and 5 bases at J, leaving 5 bases unmatched. Generated by immunoSEQ multiplex PCR, the TCRdb table keeps only in-frame clones and is missing some. The table includes roughly 36,000 clones, roughly 32% detected once. This sequence joins TRBV11-3 and TRBJ2-5; TRBD1 matches at 10 bases. The source is a human donor with melanoma. Sequencing was performed on tumor tissue (inferred from file names), taken from a patient given nivolumab and ipilimumab in sequence. The DNA of the CDR3 is TGTGCCAGCAGCTTAACAGACAGGGGGCTGGAGACCCAGTACTTC. Protein product: CASSLTDRGLETQYF. The variable domain in full, completed from reference TRBV11-3 and TRBJ2-5, reads EAGVVQSPRYKIIEKKQPVAFWCNPISGHNTLYWYLQNLGQGPELLIRYENEEAVDDSQLPKDRFSAERLKGVDSTLKIQPAELGDSAVYLCASSLTDRGLETQYFGPGTRLLVL.